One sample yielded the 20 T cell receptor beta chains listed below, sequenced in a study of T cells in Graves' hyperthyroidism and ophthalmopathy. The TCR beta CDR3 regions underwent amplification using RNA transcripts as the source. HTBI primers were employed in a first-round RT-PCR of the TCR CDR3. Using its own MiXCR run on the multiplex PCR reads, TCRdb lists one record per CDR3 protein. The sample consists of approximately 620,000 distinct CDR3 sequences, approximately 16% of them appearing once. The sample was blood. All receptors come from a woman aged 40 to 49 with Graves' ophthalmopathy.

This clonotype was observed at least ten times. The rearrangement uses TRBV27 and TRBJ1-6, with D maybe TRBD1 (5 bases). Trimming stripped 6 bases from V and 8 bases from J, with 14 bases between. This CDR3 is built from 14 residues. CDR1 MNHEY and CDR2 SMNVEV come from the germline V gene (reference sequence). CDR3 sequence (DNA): TGTGCCAGCAGCTCCCCGGGGGTTCATTCACCCCTCCACTTT. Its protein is CASSSPGVHSPLHF.

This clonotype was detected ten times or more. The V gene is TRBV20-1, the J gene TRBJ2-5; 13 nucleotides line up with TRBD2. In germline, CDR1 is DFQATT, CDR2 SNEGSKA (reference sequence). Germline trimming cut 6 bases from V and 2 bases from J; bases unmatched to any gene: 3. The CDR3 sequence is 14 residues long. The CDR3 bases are TGCAGTGCCCGGACTAGCGGGAGTCAAGAGACCCAGTACTTC. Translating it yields CSARTSGSQETQYF.

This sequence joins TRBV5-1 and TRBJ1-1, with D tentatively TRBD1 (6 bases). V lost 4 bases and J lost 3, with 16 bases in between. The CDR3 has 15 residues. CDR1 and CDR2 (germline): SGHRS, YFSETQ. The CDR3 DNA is TGCGCCAGCAGCCCTAAAAACAGGGTGGACACTGAAGCTTTCTTT. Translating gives CASSPKNRVDTEAFF.

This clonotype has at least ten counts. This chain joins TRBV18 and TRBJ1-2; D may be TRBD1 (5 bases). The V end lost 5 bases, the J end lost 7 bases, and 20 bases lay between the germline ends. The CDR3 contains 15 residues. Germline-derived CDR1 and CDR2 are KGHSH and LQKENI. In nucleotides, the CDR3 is TGTGCCAGCTCATCCTCAACGACCCCAGGGATTGGCTACACCTTC. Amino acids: CASSSSTTPGIGYTF.

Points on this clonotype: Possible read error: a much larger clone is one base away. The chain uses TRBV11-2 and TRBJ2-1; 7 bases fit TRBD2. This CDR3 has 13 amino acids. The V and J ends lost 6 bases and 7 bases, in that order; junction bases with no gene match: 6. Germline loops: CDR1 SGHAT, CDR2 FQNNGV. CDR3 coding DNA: TGTGCCAGCAGATTGGGACTACAGAATGAGCAGTTCTTC. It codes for CASRLGLQNEQFF.

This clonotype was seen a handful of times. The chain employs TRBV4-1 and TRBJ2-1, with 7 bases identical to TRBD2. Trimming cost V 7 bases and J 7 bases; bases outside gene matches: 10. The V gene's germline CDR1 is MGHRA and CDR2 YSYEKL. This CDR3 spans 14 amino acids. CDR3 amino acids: CASTGTPGGNEQFF. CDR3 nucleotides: TGCGCCAGCACTGGGACCCCCGGGGGGAATGAGCAGTTCTTC.

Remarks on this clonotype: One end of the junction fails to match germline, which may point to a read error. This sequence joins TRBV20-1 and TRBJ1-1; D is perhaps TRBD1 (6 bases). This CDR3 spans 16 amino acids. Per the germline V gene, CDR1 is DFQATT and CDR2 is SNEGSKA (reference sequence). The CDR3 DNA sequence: TGCAGTGCTAGGTTAATTGAAGGACAGCTGAACACTGAAGCTCTCTTT. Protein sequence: CSARLIEGQLNTEALF.

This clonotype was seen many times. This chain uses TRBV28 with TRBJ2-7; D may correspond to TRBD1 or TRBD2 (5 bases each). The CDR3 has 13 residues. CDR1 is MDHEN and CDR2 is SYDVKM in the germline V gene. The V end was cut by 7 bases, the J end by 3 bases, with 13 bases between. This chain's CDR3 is CASTRPGSYEQYF. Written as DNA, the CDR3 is TGTGCCAGCACGCGGCCAGGGAGCTACGAGCAGTACTTC.

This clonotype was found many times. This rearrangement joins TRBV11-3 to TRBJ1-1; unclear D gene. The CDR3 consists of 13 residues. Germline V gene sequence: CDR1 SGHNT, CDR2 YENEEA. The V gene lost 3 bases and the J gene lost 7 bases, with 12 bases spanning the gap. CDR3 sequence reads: CASSFGQGSEAFF. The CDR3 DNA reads TGTGCCAGCAGCTTCGGCCAAGGCAGTGAAGCTTTCTTT.

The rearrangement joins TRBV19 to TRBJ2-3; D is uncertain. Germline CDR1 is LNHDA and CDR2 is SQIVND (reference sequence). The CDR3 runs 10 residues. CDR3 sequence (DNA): TGTTTCCAGATGGCAGATACGCAGTATTTT. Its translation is CFQMADTQYF.

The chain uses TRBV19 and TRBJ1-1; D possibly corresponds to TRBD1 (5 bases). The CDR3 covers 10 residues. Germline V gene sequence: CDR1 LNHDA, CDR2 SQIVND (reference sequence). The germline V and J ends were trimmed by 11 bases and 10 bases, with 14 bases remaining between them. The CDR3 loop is CAGAGWGAFF. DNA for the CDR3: TGTGCCGGGGCGGGGTGGGGAGCTTTCTTT.

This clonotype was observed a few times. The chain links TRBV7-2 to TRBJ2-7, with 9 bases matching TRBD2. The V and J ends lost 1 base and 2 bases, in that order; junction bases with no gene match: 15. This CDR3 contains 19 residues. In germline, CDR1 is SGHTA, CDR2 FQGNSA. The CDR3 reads CASSLEPLLAGTSTYEQYF. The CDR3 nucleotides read TGTGCCAGCAGCTTAGAACCCCTCCTAGCGGGAACTTCTACCTACGAGCAGTACTTC.

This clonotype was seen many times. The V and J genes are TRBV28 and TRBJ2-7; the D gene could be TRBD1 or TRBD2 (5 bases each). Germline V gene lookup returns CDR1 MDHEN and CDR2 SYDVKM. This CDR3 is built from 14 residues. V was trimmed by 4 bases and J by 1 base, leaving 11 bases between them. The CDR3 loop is CASSSGTASYEQYF. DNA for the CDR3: TGTGCCAGCAGTTCCGGGACCGCATCCTACGAGCAGTACTTC.

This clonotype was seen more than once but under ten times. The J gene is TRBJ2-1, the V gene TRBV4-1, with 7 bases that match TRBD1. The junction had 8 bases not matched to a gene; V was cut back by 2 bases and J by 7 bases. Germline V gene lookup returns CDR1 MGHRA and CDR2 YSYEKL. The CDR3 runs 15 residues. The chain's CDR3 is CASSQPRDSLNEQFF. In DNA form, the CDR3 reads TGCGCCAGCAGCCAACCCCGGGACAGCCTAAATGAGCAGTTCTTC.

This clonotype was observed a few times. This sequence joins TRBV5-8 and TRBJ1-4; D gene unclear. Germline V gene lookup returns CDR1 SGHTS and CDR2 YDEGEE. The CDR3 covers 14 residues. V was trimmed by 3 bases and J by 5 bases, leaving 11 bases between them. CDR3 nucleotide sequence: TGTGCCAGCAGCTCGGGAGGGCCCAATGAAAAACTGTTTTTT. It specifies CASSSGGPNEKLFF.

CDR3 nucleotides: TGTGCCAGCAGTTCCCCGGGACAGACCCCCTACGAGCAGTACTTC. This translates into CASSSPGQTPYEQYF. The chain combines TRBV28 with TRBJ2-7; 7 nucleotides line up with TRBD1. Per germline, CDR1 MDHEN and CDR2 SYDVKM. The V gene end was trimmed by 4 bases and the J gene end by 2 bases; junction bases not matched to a gene: 8. The CDR3 totals 15 residues.

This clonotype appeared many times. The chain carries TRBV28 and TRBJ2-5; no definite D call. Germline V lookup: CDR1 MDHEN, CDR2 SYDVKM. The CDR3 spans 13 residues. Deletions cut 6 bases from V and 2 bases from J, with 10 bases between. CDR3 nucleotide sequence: TGTGCCAGCAGCCCATCGACACAAGAGACCCAGTACTTC. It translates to CASSPSTQETQYF.

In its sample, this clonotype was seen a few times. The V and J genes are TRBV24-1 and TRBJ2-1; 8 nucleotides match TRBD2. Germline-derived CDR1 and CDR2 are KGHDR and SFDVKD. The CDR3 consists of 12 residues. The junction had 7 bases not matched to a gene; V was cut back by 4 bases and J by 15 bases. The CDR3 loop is CATSDNSGKGFF. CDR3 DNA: TGTGCCACCAGTGACAATAGCGGGAAGGGGTTCTTC.

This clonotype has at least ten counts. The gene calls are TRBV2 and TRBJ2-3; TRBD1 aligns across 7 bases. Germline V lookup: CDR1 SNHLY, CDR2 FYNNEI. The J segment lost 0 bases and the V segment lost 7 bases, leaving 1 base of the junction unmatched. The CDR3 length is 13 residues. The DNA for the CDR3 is TGTGCCAGCACGGGACAGAGCACAGATACGCAGTATTTT. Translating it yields CASTGQSTDTQYF. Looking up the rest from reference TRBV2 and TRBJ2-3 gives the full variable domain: EPEVTQTPSHQVTQMGQEVILRCVPISNHLYFYWYRQILGQKVEFLVSFYNNEISEKSEIFDDQFSVERPDGSNFTLKIRSTKLEDSAMYFCASTGQSTDTQYFGPGTRLTVL.

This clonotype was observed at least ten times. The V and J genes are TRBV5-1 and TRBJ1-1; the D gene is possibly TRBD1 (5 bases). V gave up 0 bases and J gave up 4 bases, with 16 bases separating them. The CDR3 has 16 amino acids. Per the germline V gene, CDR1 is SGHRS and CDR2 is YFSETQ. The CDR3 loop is CASSLAARVGGTEAFF. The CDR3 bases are TGCGCCAGCAGCTTGGCCGCGCGAGTGGGGGGCACTGAAGCTTTCTTT.